This TCR beta chain is from a study of cytomegalovirus exposure and HLA in healthy donors. Note on this clone: The antigen is undetermined.

General study points: Reports credit the classifier with highly specific, highly sensitive diagnosis of cytomegalovirus status. Links to common viral pathogens appeared, in a later analysis, for several of the most significant clusters. In a later analysis, HLA-associated beta chains showed higher expansion and lower generation probabilities than comparable chains.

The study ran its PCR with 60 Vbeta and 13 Jbeta primers. Assay used: immunoSEQ multiplex PCR; TCRdb lists only in-frame clones, some missing. The repertoire holds approximately 170,000 clones, roughly 87% seen once, with about 3.8% in the top ten. This CDR3 is built from 13 residues. V shed 5 bases and J shed 7 bases, with 11 bases lying between them. Germline V gives CDR1 MNHEY, CDR2 SVGAGI. The TCR was taken from a man aged 45-65 years in good health and CMV-seropositive. This chain connects TRBV6-5 to TRBJ1-4; D may be TRBD1 (6 bases). Sequences were obtained from PBMCs. The DNA of the CDR3 is TGTGCCAGCAGTCGACAGGAAGGTGAAAAACTGTTTTTT. It is translated as CASSRQEGEKLFF.